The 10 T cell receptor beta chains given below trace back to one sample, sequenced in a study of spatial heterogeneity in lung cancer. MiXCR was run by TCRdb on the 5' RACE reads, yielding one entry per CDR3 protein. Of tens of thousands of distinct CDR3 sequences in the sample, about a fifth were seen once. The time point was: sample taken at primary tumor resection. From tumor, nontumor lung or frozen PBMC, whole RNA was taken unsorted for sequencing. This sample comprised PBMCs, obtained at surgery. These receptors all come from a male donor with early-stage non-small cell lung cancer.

The CDR3 region is CATSSAGGTYNEQFF. CDR3 DNA: TGTGCCACCAGTTCGGCTGGAGGGACCTACAATGAGCAGTTCTTC. This chain joins TRBV24-1 and TRBJ2-1; a possible D gene is TRBD2 (6 bases). CDR1 and CDR2 (germline): KGHDR, SFDVKD. CDR3 length equals 15 residues. V was cut by 6 bases and J by 2 bases, with 13 bases left in between.

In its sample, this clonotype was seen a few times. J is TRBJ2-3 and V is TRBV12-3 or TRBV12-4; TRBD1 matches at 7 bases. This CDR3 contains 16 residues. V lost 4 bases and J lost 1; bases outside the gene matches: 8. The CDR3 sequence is CASSYAPDRGTDTQYF. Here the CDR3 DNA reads TGTGCCAGCAGTTATGCCCCAGACAGGGGCACAGATACGCAGTATTTT.

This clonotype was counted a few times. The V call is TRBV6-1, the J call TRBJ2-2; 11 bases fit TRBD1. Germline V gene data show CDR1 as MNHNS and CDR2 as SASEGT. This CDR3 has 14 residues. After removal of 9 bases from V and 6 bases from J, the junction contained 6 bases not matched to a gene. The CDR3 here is CARRGTGGPGELFF. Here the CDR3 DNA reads TGTGCCAGGAGGGGGACAGGGGGACCCGGGGAGCTGTTTTTT.

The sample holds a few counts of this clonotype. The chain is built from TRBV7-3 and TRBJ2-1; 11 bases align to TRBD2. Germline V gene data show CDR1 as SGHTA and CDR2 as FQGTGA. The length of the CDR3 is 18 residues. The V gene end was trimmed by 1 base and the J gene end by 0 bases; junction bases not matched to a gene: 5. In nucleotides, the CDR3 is TGTGCCAGCAGCTTAAGGGAGACTAGCGGGGTCTCCTACAATGAGCAGTTCTTC. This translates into CASSLRETSGVSYNEQFF.

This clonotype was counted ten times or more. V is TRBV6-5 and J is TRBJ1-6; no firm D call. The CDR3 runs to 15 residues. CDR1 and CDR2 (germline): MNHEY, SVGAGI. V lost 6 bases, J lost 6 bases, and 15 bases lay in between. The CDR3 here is CASRLTGSGNSPLHF. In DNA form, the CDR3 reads TGTGCCAGCAGGCTTACGGGGTCTGGTAATTCACCCCTCCACTTT.

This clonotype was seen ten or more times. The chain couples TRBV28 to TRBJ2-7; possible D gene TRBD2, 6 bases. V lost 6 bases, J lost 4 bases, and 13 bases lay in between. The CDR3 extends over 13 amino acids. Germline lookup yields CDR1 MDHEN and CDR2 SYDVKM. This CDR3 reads CASSLPGEYEQYF. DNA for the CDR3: TGTGCCAGCAGCCTGCCGGGGGAATACGAGCAGTACTTC. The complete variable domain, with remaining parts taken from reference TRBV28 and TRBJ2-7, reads DVKVTQSSRYLVKRTGEKVFLECVQDMDHENMFWYRQDPGLGLRLIYFSYDVKMKEKGDIPEGYSVSREKKERFSLILESASTNQTSMYLCASSLPGEYEQYFGPGTRLTVT.

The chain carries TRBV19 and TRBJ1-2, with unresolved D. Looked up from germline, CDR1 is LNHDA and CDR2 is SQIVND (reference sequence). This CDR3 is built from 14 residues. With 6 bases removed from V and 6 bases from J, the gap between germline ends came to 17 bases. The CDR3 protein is CASSFVTNLDGYTF. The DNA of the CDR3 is TGTGCCAGTAGCTTTGTGACCAACCTGGATGGCTACACCTTC.

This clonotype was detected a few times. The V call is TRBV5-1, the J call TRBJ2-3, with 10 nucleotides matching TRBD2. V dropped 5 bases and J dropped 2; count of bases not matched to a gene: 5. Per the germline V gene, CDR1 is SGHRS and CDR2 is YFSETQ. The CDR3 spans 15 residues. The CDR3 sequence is CASRMTSGLTDTQYF. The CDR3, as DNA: TGCGCCAGCAGAATGACTAGCGGGCTCACAGATACGCAGTATTTT. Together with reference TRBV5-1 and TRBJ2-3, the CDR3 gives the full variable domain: KAGVTQTPRYLIKTRGQQVTLSCSPISGHRSVSWYQQTPGQGLQFLFEYFSETQRNKGNFPGRFSGRQFSNSRSEMNVSTLELGDSALYLCASRMTSGLTDTQYFGPGTRLTVL.

The CDR3 is CASSPSGSVRELFF. DNA of the CDR3: TGCGCCAGCAGCCCGTCAGGATCGGTCCGGGAGCTGTTTTTT. The genes are TRBV4-1 and TRBJ2-2, with D hard to call. This CDR3 has 14 residues. The germline V gene has CDR1 MGHRA and CDR2 YSYEKL. Trimming pared 4 bases from V and 9 bases from J, leaving 15 bases between.

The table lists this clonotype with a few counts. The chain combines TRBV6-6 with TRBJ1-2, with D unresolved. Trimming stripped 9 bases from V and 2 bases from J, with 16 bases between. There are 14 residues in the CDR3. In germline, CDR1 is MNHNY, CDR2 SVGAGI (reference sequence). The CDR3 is CASFGLGINYGYTF. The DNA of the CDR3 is TGTGCCAGTTTCGGGTTAGGGATAAACTATGGCTACACCTTC.